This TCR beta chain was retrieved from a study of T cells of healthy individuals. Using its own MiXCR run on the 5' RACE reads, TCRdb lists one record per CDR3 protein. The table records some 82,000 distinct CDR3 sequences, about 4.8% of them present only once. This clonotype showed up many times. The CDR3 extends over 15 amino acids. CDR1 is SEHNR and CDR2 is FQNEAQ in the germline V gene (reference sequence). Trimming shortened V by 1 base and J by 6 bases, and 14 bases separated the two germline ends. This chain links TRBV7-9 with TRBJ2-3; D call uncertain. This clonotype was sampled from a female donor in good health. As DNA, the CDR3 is TGTGCCAGCAGCTTAGATTACGGAGCGTGGGATACGCAGTATTTT. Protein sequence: CASSLDYGAWDTQYF. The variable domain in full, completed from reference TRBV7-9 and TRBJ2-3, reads DTGVSQNPRHKITKRGQNVTFRCDPISEHNRLYWYRQTLGQGPEFLTYFQNEAQLEKSRLLSDRFSAERPKGSFSTLEIQRTEQGDSAMYLCASSLDYGAWDTQYFGPGTRLTVL.